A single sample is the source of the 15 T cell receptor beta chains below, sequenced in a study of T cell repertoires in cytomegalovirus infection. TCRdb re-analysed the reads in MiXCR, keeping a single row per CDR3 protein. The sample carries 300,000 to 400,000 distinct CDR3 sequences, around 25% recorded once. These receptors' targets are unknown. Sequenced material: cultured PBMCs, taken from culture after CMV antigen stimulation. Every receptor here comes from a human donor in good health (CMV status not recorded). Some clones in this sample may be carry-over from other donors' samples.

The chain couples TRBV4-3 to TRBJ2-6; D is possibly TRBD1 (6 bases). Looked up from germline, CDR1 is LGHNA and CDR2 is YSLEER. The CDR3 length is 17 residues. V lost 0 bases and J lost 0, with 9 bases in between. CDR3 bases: TGCGCCAGCAGCCAAGAGACAGGAGGCTCTGGGGCCAACGTCCTGACTTTC. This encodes CASSQETGGSGANVLTF.

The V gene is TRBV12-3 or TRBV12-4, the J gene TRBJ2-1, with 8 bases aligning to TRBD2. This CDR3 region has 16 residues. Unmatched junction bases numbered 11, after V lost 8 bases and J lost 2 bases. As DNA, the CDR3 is TGTGCCAGCTGTTGTAGCGGGATATACACCTACAATGAGCAGTTCTTC. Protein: CASCCSGIYTYNEQFF.

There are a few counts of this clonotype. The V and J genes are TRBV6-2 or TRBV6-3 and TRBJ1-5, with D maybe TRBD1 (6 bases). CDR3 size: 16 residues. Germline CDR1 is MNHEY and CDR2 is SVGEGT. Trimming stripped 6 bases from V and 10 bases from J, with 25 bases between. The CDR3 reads CASSALPQGGGDPQHF. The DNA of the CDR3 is TGTGCCAGCAGCGCCCTCCCACAGGGCGGAGGCGATCCCCAGCATTTT.

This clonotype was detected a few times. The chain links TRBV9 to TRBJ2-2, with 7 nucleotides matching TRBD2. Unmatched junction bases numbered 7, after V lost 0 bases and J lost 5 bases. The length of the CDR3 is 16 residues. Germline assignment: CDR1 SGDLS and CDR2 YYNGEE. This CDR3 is CASSVVSSGLTGELFF. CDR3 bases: TGTGCCAGCAGCGTAGTTTCTAGCGGTCTAACCGGGGAGCTGTTTTTT.

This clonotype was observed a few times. CDR3 DNA sequence: TGTGCCAGCAGCCGGTCAGGCGAGACCCAGTACTTC. Its protein product is CASSRSGETQYF. The chain carries TRBV7-2 and TRBJ2-5; no clear D. CDR1 is SGHTA and CDR2 is FQGNSA in the germline V gene. The CDR3 extends over 12 amino acids. V lost 5 bases to trimming and J lost 5 bases, with 9 bases between them.

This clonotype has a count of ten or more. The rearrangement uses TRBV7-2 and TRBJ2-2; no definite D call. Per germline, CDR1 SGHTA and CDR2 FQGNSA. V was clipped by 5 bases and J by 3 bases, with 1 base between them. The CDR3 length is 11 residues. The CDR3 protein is CASSHTGELFF. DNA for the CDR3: TGTGCCAGCAGCCACACCGGGGAGCTGTTTTTT.

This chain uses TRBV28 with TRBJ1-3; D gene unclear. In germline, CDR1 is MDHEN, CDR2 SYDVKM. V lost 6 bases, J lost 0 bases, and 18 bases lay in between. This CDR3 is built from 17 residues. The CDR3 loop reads CASSRSGGGSSGNTIYF. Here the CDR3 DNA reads TGTGCCAGCAGCCGTTCGGGTGGCGGAAGCTCTGGAAACACCATATATTTT.

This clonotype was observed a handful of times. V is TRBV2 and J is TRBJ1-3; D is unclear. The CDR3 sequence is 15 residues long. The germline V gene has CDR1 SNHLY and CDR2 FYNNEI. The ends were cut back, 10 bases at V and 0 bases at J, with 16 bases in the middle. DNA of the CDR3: TGTGCCACCTTAAGGCGCGGCGCCTCTGGAAACACCATATATTTT. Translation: CATLRRGASGNTIYF. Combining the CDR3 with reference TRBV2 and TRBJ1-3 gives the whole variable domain EPEVTQTPSHQVTQMGQEVILRCVPISNHLYFYWYRQILGQKVEFLVSFYNNEISEKSEIFDDQFSVERPDGSNFTLKIRSTKLEDSAMYFCATLRRGASGNTIYFGEGSWLTVV.

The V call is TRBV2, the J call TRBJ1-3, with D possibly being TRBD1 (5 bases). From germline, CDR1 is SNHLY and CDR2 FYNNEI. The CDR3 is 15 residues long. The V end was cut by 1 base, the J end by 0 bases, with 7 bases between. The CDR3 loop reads CASSEGGRSGNTIYF. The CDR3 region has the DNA TGTGCCAGCAGTGAAGGGGGCCGCTCTGGAAACACCATATATTTT.

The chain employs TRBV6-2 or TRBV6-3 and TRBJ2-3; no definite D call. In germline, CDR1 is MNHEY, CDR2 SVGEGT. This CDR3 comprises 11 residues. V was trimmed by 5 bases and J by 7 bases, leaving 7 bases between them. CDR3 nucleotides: TGTGCCAGCAGTCCCGGATATACGCAGTATTTT. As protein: CASSPGYTQYF.

DNA for the CDR3: TGCAGTGCCGCTCAGGGTAACGAGCAGTACGTC. It encodes CSAAQGNEQYV. This chain joins TRBV20-1 and TRBJ2-7; a possible D gene is TRBD1 (5 bases). The germline V and J ends were trimmed by 6 bases and 5 bases, with 11 bases remaining between them. The V gene's germline CDR1 is DFQATT and CDR2 SNEGSKA (reference sequence). This CDR3 is built from 11 residues.

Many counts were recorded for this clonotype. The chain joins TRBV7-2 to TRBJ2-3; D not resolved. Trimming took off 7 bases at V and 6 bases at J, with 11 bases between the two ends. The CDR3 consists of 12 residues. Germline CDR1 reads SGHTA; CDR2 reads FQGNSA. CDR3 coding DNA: TGTGCCAGCACCCCCTTTATGGATACGCAGTATTTT. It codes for CASTPFMDTQYF.

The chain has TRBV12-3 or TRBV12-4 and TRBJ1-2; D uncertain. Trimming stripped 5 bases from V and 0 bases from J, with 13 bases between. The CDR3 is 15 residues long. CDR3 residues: CASSLREGANYGYTF. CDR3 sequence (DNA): TGTGCCAGCAGTCTCCGGGAGGGAGCTAACTATGGCTACACCTTC.

The CDR3 DNA reads TGTGCCAGCAGCTACAGCCTAACTAATGAAAAACTGTTTTTT. Amino acid sequence: CASSYSLTNEKLFF. V usage is TRBV7-2 and J usage is TRBJ1-4; D ambiguous. The germline V gene has CDR1 SGHTA and CDR2 FQGNSA. Trimming removed 4 bases from V and 1 base from J, with 7 bases in between. The CDR3 loop spans 14 amino acids. Looking up the rest from reference TRBV7-2 and TRBJ1-4 gives the full variable domain: GAGVSQSPSNKVTEKGKDVELRCDPISGHTALYWYRQSLGQGLEFLIYFQGNSAPDKSGLPSDRFSAERTGGSVSTLTIQRTQQEDSAVYLCASSYSLTNEKLFFGSGTQLSVL.

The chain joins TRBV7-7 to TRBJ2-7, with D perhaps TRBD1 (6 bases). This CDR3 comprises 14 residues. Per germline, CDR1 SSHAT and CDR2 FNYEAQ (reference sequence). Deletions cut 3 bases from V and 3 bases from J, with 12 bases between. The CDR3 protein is CASSLGAGDYEQYF. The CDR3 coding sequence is TGTGCCAGCAGCTTGGGGGCAGGCGACTACGAGCAGTACTTC.